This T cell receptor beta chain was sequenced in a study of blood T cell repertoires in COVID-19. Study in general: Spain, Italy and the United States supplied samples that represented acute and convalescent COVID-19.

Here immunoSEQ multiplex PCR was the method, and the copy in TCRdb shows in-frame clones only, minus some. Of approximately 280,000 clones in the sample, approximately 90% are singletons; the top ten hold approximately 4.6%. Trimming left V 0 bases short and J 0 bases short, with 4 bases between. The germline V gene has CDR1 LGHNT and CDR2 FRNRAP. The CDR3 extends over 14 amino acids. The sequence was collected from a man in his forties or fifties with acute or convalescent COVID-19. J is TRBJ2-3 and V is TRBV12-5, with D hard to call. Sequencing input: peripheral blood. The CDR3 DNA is TGTGCTAGTGGTTTGGTACAGAGCACAGATACGCAGTATTTT. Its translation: CASGLVQSTDTQYF.